This TCR beta chain derives from a study of Ad26.COV2.S vaccination and SARS-CoV-2 variants. At the level of the study: Into the muscle, Ad26.COV2.S was dosed once or twice, 56 days apart.

Note on this clone: The antigen remains undetermined.

This table comes from immunoSEQ multiplex PCR, and its TCRdb copy is limited to in-frame clones, with some not included. Of some 270,000 clones in the sample, roughly 89% are singletons; the top ten hold roughly 3%. Sample treatment: about 20 received Ad26.COV2.S at low or high dose, single or two shots; 5 received placebo; per-sample allocation not given. On day 63 after the first injection, vaccine and placebo recipients gave samples. Overall study findings and caveats: Vaccine and placebo recipients had comparable breadth of non-spike TCRs. Estimates derived from TCR breadth and depth analyses may have underestimated total T cell responses. Vaccinated individuals (as opposed to placebo recipients) had higher spike-specific TCR breadth.

V dropped 3 bases and J dropped 1 base, with 10 bases sitting between them. The V gene's germline CDR1 is LGHNA and CDR2 YSLEER. There are 15 residues in the CDR3. The origin of this receptor is a person aged 18 to 59 who received the Ad26.COV2.S COVID-19 vaccine or a placebo. The genes are TRBV4-3 and TRBJ1-3; unclear D gene. Sample: peripheral blood, taken in a trial of Ad26.COV2.S vaccine versus placebo. The CDR3 DNA reads TGCGCCAGCAGCCAGGGCATAGGTTCTGGAAACACCATATATTTT. This translates into CASSQGIGSGNTIYF.